Below are 14 T cell receptor beta chains sequenced from a single sample in a study of CD8 T cells in Susac syndrome. Roughly 0.45 to 1 ug RNA was reverse transcribed with random hexamers. MiXCR, run by TCRdb on the immunoSEQ multiplex PCR reads, gives a single entry per CDR3 protein. The profile shows around 300,000 distinct CDR3 sequences, about 89% of them singletons. The source material was CD8+ T cells from PBMCs. The origin of the receptors is a human donor with multiple sclerosis.

CDR3 residues: CASSLGVESWRKETQYF. DNA for the CDR3: TGTGCCAGCAGCTTAGGTGTTGAGTCTTGGAGAAAGGAGACCCAGTACTTC. This chain connects TRBV5-5 to TRBJ2-5; no reliable D call. Germline lookup yields CDR1 SGHKS and CDR2 YYEKEE (reference sequence). V was clipped by 2 bases and J by 5 bases, with 22 bases between them. CDR3 length: 17 residues.

V gene TRBV19 combines with J gene TRBJ2-1; 10 bases align to TRBD1. The V and J ends lost 3 bases and 8 bases, in that order; junction bases with no gene match: 7. Germline V gene lookup returns CDR1 LNHDA and CDR2 SQIVND (reference sequence). This CDR3 has 15 residues. Here the CDR3 DNA reads TGTGCCAGTAGTATTTCCGGGACAGGGGTCCATGAGCAGTTCTTC. It specifies CASSISGTGVHEQFF.

CDR3 coding DNA: TGTGCCAGCAGTTACGGGGTGCCAGTGAATACGCAGTATTTT. This codes for CASSYGVPVNTQYF. V gene TRBV6-2 or TRBV6-3 combines with J gene TRBJ2-3; D is uncertain. V was trimmed by 2 bases and J by 7 bases, leaving 13 bases between them. Per germline, CDR1 MNHEY and CDR2 SVGEGT. This CDR3 is 14 amino acids long.

V usage is TRBV19 and J usage is TRBJ2-2; 9 bases agree with TRBD1. The V and J ends lost 8 bases and 5 bases, in that order; junction bases with no gene match: 6. Germline CDR1 is LNHDA and CDR2 is SQIVND (reference sequence). The CDR3 is 14 residues long. The CDR3 reads CASRDRVRTGELFF. The CDR3 nucleotides are TGTGCCAGTCGGGACAGGGTTAGAACCGGGGAGCTGTTTTTT.

This sequence joins TRBV5-4 and TRBJ2-2; 10 bases match TRBD2. This CDR3 contains 17 residues. After removal of 3 bases from V and 3 bases from J, the junction contained 8 bases not matched to a gene. Per the germline V gene, CDR1 is SGHNT and CDR2 is YYREEE (reference sequence). The CDR3 region is CASSSPLAGEYTGELFF. DNA for the CDR3: TGTGCCAGCAGCTCCCCCCTAGCGGGGGAGTACACCGGGGAGCTGTTTTTT.

V and J are TRBV12-3 or TRBV12-4 and TRBJ1-1; D is unclear. The CDR3 consists of 12 residues. Trimming removed 6 bases from V and 6 bases from J, with 11 bases in between. This chain's CDR3 is CASSLGQAEAFF. In DNA, the CDR3 is TGTGCCAGCAGCCTTGGCCAAGCTGAAGCTTTCTTT.

This sequence joins TRBV7-9 and TRBJ2-5, with TRBD1 as a possible D gene (7 bases). The CDR3 runs to 15 residues. V was clipped by 6 bases and J by 4 bases, with 18 bases between them. Germline V gene lookup returns CDR1 SEHNR and CDR2 FQNEAQ (reference sequence). CDR3 loop: CASSNAGGWGETQYF. CDR3 DNA: TGTGCCAGCAGTAACGCAGGGGGGTGGGGAGAGACCCAGTACTTC. Variable domain in full (rest from reference TRBV7-9 and TRBJ2-5): DTGVSQNPRHKITKRGQNVTFRCDPISEHNRLYWYRQTLGQGPEFLTYFQNEAQLEKSRLLSDRFSAERPKGSFSTLEIQRTEQGDSAMYLCASSNAGGWGETQYFGPGTRLLVL.

The chain couples TRBV20-1 to TRBJ2-1; no clear D gene. V was clipped by 0 bases and J by 10 bases, with 10 bases between them. Germline V gene data show CDR1 as DFQATT and CDR2 as SNEGSKA (reference sequence). The CDR3 length is 12 residues. CDR3 loop: CSARDGLIEQFF. The CDR3 DNA sequence: TGCAGTGCTAGAGACGGGCTAATAGAGCAGTTCTTC.

This chain uses TRBV5-6 with TRBJ2-7; D perhaps matches TRBD2 (6 bases). This CDR3 region has 15 residues. V gave up 1 base and J gave up 0 bases, with 11 bases separating them. The germline CDR1 and CDR2 sequences are SGHDT and YYEEEE. CDR3 loop: CASSLTSSSSYEQYF. Here the CDR3 DNA reads TGTGCCAGCAGCTTGACTAGCTCCAGCTCCTACGAGCAGTACTTC. Full variable domain (outside the CDR3, taken from reference TRBV5-6 and TRBJ2-7): DAGVTQSPTHLIKTRGQQVTLRCSPKSGHDTVSWYQQALGQGPQFIFQYYEEEERQRGNFPDRFSGHQFPNYSSELNVNALLLGDSALYLCASSLTSSSSYEQYFGPGTRLTVT.

The gene calls are TRBV28 and TRBJ2-7, with 7 bases fitting TRBD2. In germline, CDR1 is MDHEN, CDR2 SYDVKM. V gave up 3 bases and J gave up 1 base; unmatched junction bases: 15. The CDR3 contains 18 residues. CDR3 loop: CASSFLASGMTLSYEQYF. CDR3 in DNA: TGTGCCAGCAGTTTTCTTGCCAGCGGGATGACTTTGTCCTACGAGCAGTACTTC.

This clonotype was detected once. The chain employs TRBV20-1 and TRBJ2-2; 12 bases align to TRBD1. In germline, CDR1 is DFQATT, CDR2 SNEGSKA (reference sequence). The CDR3 is made up of 15 amino acids. The junction had 8 bases not matched to a gene; V was cut back by 5 bases and J by 7 bases. The CDR3 bases are TGCAGTGCTTACCCCCGGGACAGGGGGCTCGGGGAGCTGTTTTTT. Translated: CSAYPRDRGLGELFF.

The V call is TRBV4-3, the J call TRBJ2-3; tentative D call: TRBD1 (6 bases). V was trimmed by 2 bases and J by 4 bases, leaving 13 bases between them. The germline gives CDR1 LGHNA, CDR2 YSLEER. This CDR3 has 15 amino acids. The CDR3 protein is CASSQIPTGPDTQYF. CDR3 DNA sequence: TGCGCCAGCAGCCAAATCCCGACAGGCCCAGATACGCAGTATTTT.

The V gene is TRBV24-1, the J gene TRBJ2-3; 15 bases are a match to TRBD2. Germline V CDR1 and CDR2: KGHDR, SFDVKD. Trimming cost V 3 bases and J 12 bases; bases outside gene matches: 6. The CDR3 spans 15 residues. The CDR3, as DNA: TGTGCCACCAGTGATGTCGGACTAGCGGGGGGGCTACAGTATTTT. Amino acids: CATSDVGLAGGLQYF.

This clonotype was seen just once. The chain couples TRBV2 to TRBJ1-4; D possibly corresponds to TRBD1 (6 bases). Trimming shortened V by 6 bases and J by 8 bases, and 19 bases separated the two germline ends. This CDR3 spans 15 amino acids. Germline assignment: CDR1 SNHLY and CDR2 FYNNEI. CDR3 amino acids: CASSPQGGNGEKLFF. DNA of the CDR3: TGTGCCAGCAGCCCACAGGGAGGGAACGGGGAAAAACTGTTTTTT.